The 3 T cell receptor beta chains below come from one sample, sequenced in a study of CD8+CD57+ T cells in acquired aplastic anemia. Patients chosen for sequencing had shown CD8+CD57+ cell expansion by flow cytometry. Genomic DNA templated the TCR beta VDJ and CDR3 profiling. TCRdb reprocessed the reads with MiXCR, giving one entry per CDR3 protein. Of about 180,000 distinct CDR3 sequences listed, less than 60% are singletons. What was sequenced was sorted CD4+, CD8+, or CD8+CD57+ T cells (not recorded which) from PBMCs. The origin of the receptors is a human donor with aplastic anemia.

The chain links TRBV7-2 to TRBJ2-3, with D perhaps being TRBD1 or TRBD2 (5 bases each). The CDR3 consists of 14 residues. Germline CDR1 reads SGHTA; CDR2 reads FQGNSA. The V and J ends lost 7 bases and 2 bases respectively, with 13 bases between them. This CDR3 is CASTPSGHTDTQYF. The CDR3 nucleotides read TGTGCCAGCACCCCCAGCGGACACACAGATACGCAGTATTTT.

This chain joins TRBV19 and TRBJ1-4; D is undetermined. CDR3 length: 14 amino acids. Trimming left V 5 bases short and J 4 bases short, with 11 bases between. Per germline, CDR1 LNHDA and CDR2 SQIVND (reference sequence). Here the CDR3 reads CASSVQWRNEKLFF. DNA of the CDR3: TGTGCCAGTAGTGTTCAGTGGCGTAATGAAAAACTGTTTTTT. Supplemented by reference TRBV19 and TRBJ1-4, the full variable domain reads DGGITQSPKYLFRKEGQNVTLSCEQNLNHDAMYWYRQDPGQGLRLIYYSQIVNDFQKGDIAEGYSVSREKKESFPLTVTSAQKNPTAFYLCASSVQWRNEKLFFGSGTQLSVL.

The CDR3 here is CASSFGTAGGDTQYF. The CDR3 nucleotides are TGCGCCAGCAGCTTCGGGACAGCTGGGGGAGATACGCAGTATTTT. The rearrangement links TRBV5-1 to TRBJ2-3; 7 bases are a match to TRBD1. V gave up 2 bases and J gave up 5 bases; unmatched junction bases: 8. The CDR3 consists of 15 residues. Germline values: CDR1 SGHRS, CDR2 YFSETQ.